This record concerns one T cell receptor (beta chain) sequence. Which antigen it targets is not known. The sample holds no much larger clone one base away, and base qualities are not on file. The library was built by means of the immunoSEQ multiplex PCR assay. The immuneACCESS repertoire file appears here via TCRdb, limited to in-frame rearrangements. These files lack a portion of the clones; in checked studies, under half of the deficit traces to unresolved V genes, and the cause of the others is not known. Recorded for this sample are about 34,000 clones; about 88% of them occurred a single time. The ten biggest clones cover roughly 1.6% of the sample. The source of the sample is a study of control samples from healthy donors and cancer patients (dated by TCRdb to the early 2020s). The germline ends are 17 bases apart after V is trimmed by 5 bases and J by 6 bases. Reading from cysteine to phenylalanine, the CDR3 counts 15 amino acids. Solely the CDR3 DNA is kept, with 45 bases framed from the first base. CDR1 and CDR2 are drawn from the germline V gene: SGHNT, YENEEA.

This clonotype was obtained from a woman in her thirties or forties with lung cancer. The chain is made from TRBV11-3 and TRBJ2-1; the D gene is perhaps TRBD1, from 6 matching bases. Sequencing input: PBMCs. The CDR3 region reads CASSNTGSGSNEQFF. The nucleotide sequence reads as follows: TGTGCCAGCAGCAACACAGGGTCCGGCAGCAATGAGCAGTTCTTC.